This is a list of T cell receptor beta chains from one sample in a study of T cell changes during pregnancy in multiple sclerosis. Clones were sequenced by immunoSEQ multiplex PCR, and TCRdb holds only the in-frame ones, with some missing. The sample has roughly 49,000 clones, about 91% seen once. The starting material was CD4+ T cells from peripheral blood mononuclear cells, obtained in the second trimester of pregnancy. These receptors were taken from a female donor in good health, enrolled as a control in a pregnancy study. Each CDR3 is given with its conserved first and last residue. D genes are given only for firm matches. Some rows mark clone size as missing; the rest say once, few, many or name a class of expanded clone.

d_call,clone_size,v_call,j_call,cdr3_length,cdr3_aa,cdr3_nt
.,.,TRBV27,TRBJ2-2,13,CASSLAGPGELFF,TGTGCCAGCAGTTTAGCGGGGCCCGGGGAGCTGTTTTTT
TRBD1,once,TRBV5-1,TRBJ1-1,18,CASSLERTGSPMNTEAFF,TGCGCCAGCAGCTTGGAGAGGACAGGGTCACCAATGAACACTGAAGCTTTCTTT
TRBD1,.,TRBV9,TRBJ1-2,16,CASSVRSGTGPYGYTF,TGTGCCAGCAGCGTACGCAGCGGGACAGGGCCTTATGGCTACACCTTC
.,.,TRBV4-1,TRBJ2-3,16,CASSQVWGVGTDTQYF,TGCGCCAGCAGCCAAGTGTGGGGGGTGGGGACAGATACGCAGTATTTT
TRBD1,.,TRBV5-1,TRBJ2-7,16,CASGHTPGQGFYEQYF,TGCGCCAGCGGCCATACTCCGGGACAGGGGTTCTACGAGCAGTACTTC
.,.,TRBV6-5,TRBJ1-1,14,CASSYSPGNTEAFF,TGTGCCAGCAGTTACTCGCCAGGGAACACTGAAGCTTTCTTT
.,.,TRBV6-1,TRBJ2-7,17,CASSGERRAPGVREQYF,TGTGCCAGCAGTGGGGAGCGACGGGCTCCGGGGGTGCGGGAGCAGTACTTC
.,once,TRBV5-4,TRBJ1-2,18,CASSSGGPETLSNYGYTF,TGTGCCAGCAGCTCCGGGGGTCCCGAAACCCTCTCAAACTATGGCTACACCTTC
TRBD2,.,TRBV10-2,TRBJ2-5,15,CASSESLAGQETQYF,TGCGCCAGCAGTGAGTCCCTAGCGGGGCAAGAGACCCAGTACTTC
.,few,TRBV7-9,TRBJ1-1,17,CASSLRGRGTSDTEAFF,TGTGCCAGCAGCTTACGGGGGCGGGGGACATCGGACACTGAAGCTTTCTTT
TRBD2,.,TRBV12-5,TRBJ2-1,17,CASGLVLAGASDNEQFF,TGTGCTAGTGGTTTGGTACTAGCGGGGGCCTCAGACAATGAGCAGTTCTTC
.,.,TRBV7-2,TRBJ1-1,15,CASSSREAANTEAFF,TGTGCCAGCAGCTCACGGGAGGCGGCGAACACTGAAGCTTTCTTT
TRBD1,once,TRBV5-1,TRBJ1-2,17,CASSARDRGEFSYGYTF,TGCGCCAGCAGCGCACGGGACAGGGGAGAATTTAGCTATGGCTACACCTTC
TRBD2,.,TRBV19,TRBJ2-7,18,CASSIGASSGERPYEQYF,TGTGCCAGTAGTATCGGGGCCAGTAGCGGGGAGCGCCCCTACGAGCAGTACTTC
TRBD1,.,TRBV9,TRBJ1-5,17,CASSAPGGATAQGPQHF,TGTGCCAGCAGCGCCCCAGGGGGAGCGACAGCCCAGGGGCCCCAGCATTTT
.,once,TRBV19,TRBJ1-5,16,CASSTQQGILSQPQHF,TGTGCCAGTAGTACCCAACAGGGAATATTGAGTCAGCCCCAGCATTTT
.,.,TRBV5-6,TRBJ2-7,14,CASSSGGLFYEQYF,TGTGCCAGCAGCTCCGGGGGTCTCTTCTACGAGCAGTACTTC
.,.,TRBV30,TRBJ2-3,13,CAWRARTTDTQYF,TGTGCCTGGAGGGCGCGGACTACCGATACGCAGTATTTT
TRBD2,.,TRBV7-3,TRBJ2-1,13,CASSSRSGNEQFF,TGTGCCAGCAGCTCCCGTAGCGGGAATGAGCAGTTCTTC
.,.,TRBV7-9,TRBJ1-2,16,CASTPRLGRLDNGYTF,TGTGCCAGCACCCCAAGGCTGGGCAGGCTGGATAATGGCTACACCTTC
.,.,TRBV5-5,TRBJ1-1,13,CASSLGANTEAFF,TGTGCCAGCAGCTTAGGAGCTAACACTGAAGCTTTCTTT
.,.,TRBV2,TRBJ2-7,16,CASSNRDSGRTYEQYF,TGTGCCAGCAGTAATCGGGACTCAGGCAGGACCTACGAGCAGTACTTC
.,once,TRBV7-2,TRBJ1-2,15,CASSPRGRTMDGYTF,TGTGCCAGCAGCCCCCGAGGCAGGACAATGGATGGCTACACCTTC
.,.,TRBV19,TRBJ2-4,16,CASSIGNRVMSHIQYF,TGTGCCAGTAGTATAGGGAACAGGGTTATGTCGCACATTCAGTACTTC
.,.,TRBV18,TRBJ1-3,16,CASSPNSPSRRDTIYF,TGTGCCAGCTCACCAAATTCCCCCTCGCGGAGGGACACCATATATTTT
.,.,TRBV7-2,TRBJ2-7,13,CASSLTEGSEQYF,TGTGCCAGCAGCTTAACTGAGGGTTCCGAGCAGTACTTC
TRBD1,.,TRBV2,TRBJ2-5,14,CASNRQGWAETQYF,TGTGCCAGCAACCGACAGGGTTGGGCGGAGACCCAGTACTTC
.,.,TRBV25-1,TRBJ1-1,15,CASSTSYRGNTEAFF,TGTGCCAGCTCAACATCCTACCGGGGGAACACTGAAGCTTTCTTT
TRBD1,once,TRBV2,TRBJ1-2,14,CASSIGQEGYGYTF,TGTGCCAGCAGTATCGGACAGGAGGGCTATGGCTACACCTTC
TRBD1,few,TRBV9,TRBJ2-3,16,CASSPRTGTTGDTQYF,TGTGCCAGCAGCCCTCGGACAGGGACAACGGGAGATACGCAGTATTTT
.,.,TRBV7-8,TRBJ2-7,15,CASSPTGIIWYEQYF,TGTGCCAGCAGCCCTACAGGGATCATATGGTACGAGCAGTACTTC
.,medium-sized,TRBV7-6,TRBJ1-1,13,CASSPARQAEAFF,TGTGCCAGCAGCCCAGCCCGACAAGCAGAAGCTTTCTTT
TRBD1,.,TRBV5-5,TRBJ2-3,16,CASSLIGQQGADTQYF,TGTGCCAGCAGCTTGATTGGACAACAGGGGGCGGATACGCAGTATTTT
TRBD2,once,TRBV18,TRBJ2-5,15,CASSPERGRAEAQYF,TGTGCCAGCTCACCAGAGCGGGGGCGAGCGGAGGCCCAGTACTTC
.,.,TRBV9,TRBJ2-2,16,CASSVEQGANTGELFF,TGTGCCAGCAGCGTAGAGCAGGGCGCGAACACCGGGGAGCTGTTTTTT
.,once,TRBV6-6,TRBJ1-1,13,CASSSIDSTEAFF,TGTGCCAGCAGTTCCATAGACAGTACTGAAGCTTTCTTT
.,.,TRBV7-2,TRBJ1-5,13,CASSMKKNQPQHF,TGTGCCAGCTCTATGAAGAAGAATCAGCCCCAGCATTTT
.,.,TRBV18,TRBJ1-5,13,CASSQQGNEPQHF,TGTGCCAGCTCACAACAGGGAAACGAGCCCCAGCATTTT
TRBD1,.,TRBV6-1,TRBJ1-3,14,CASSPDRAGNTIYF,TGTGCCAGCAGCCCCGACAGGGCTGGAAACACCATATATTTT
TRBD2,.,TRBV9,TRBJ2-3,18,CASSLNGGTSVVTDTQYF,TGTGCCAGCAGTCTCAACGGTGGGACTAGCGTAGTCACAGATACGCAGTATTTT
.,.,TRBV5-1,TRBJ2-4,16,CASSTKIDLAKNIQYF,TGCGCCAGCAGTACAAAGATAGACTTAGCCAAAAACATTCAGTACTTC
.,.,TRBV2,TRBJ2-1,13,CASSEGTANEQFF,TGTGCCAGCAGTGAAGGGACAGCCAATGAGCAGTTCTTC
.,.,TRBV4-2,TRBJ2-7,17,CASSRGTLGDSSYEQYF,TGTGCCAGCAGCCGAGGAACCCTTGGGGACTCTTCCTACGAGCAGTACTTC
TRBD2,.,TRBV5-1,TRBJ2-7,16,CASSLDSGGGPYEQYF,TGCGCCAGCAGCTTGGATAGCGGGGGGGGTCCCTACGAGCAGTACTTC
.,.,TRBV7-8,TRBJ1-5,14,CASSTTRGNQPQHF,TGTGCCAGCAGCACCACTAGGGGCAATCAGCCCCAGCATTTT
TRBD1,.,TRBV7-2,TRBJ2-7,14,CASRLWDRDYEQYF,TGTGCCAGCAGACTATGGGACAGGGACTACGAGCAGTACTTC
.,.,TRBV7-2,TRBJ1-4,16,CASSLGRGTTNEKLFF,TGTGCCAGCAGCTTAGGTCGGGGGACCACTAATGAAAAACTGTTTTTT
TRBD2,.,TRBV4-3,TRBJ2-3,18,CASSQDVVAGGNTDTQYF,TGCGCCAGCAGCCAAGATGTAGTAGCGGGGGGGAACACAGATACGCAGTATTTT
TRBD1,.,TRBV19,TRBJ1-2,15,CASRETRQGDYGYTF,TGTGCCAGTAGGGAAACGAGACAGGGTGACTATGGCTACACCTTC
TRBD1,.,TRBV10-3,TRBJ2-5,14,CAISESNRGETQYF,TGTGCCATCAGTGAGTCGAACAGGGGAGAGACCCAGTACTTC
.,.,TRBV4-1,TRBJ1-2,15,CASSRGVPLNYGYTF,TGCGCCAGCAGCCGCGGGGTACCGCTGAACTATGGCTACACCTTC
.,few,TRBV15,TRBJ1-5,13,CATTLYSNQPQHF,TGTGCCACCACCCTTTATAGCAATCAGCCCCAGCATTTT
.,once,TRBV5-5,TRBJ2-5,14,CASSLGVGAETQYF,TGTGCCAGCAGCTTGGGGGTTGGGGCAGAGACCCAGTACTTC
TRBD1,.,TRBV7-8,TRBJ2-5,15,CASREGALIQETQYF,TGTGCCAGCAGAGAGGGGGCGCTGATCCAAGAGACCCAGTACTTC
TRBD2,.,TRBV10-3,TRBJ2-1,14,CAISGPAGGQSPFF,TGTGCCATCAGCGGCCCAGCGGGGGGGCAGAGTCCGTTCTTC